The rows below give T cell receptor beta chains drawn from one sample of a study of somatic mutations in cytotoxic T cells in rheumatoid arthritis. TCRdb's copy holds only in-frame clones and misses some; the assay was immunoSEQ multiplex PCR. The sample shows under 13,000 clones, roughly 70% of them seen only once. Sequenced input: CD8+ T cells sorted from blood. The receptors derive from an adult with rheumatoid arthritis. The CDR3 runs from the conserved cysteine through the conserved F or W. D genes are given only for firm matches. Size values are once, few and many counts, or a class for expanded clones, and some rows have none.

TRBV7-6	-	-	TRBJ2-3	TGTGCCAGCAGCTTCCCGACAGGCCGCACAGATACGCAGTATTTT	CASSFPTGRTDTQYF
TRBV28	-	TRBD2	TRBJ2-7	TGTGCCAGCCTAGAGGGGGCTAGCGGGGGGTTCTACGAGCAGTACTTC	CASLEGASGGFYEQYF
TRBV29-1	-	TRBD2	TRBJ2-5	TGCAGCGTGTTAGCGGGGGGAAAAGAGACCCAGTACTTC	CSVLAGGKETQYF
TRBV28	-	-	TRBJ1-2	TGTGCCAGCAGCCCGGGACACTCTCGGTATGGCTACACCTTC	CASSPGHSRYGYTF
TRBV7-9	-	-	TRBJ2-7	TGTGCCAGCAGCTTAGGGGCAGGGGTAGGGAACGAGCAGTACTTC	CASSLGAGVGNEQYF
TRBV28	-	-	TRBJ2-3	TGTGCCAGCACCCGGGATACGCAGTATTTT	CASTRDTQYF
TRBV7-2	once	-	TRBJ2-7	TGTGCCAGCACCTCGATGAAGGTACCGGGATTGTCCTACGAGCAGTACTTC	CASTSMKVPGLSYEQYF
TRBV28	-	TRBD2	TRBJ2-5	TGTGCCAGCGGCTCCAGGACTAGCGGGGGGGAGGAGACCCAGTACTTC	CASGSRTSGGEETQYF
TRBV6-1	-	-	TRBJ1-4	TGTGCCAGCGATACAGCGGGCCTCAATGAAAAACTGTTTTTT	CASDTAGLNEKLFF
TRBV6-6	-	-	TRBJ2-5	TGTGCCAGCAGTTACTCGGAGGGGCACGCCGTCGAGACCCAGTACTTC	CASSYSEGHAVETQYF
TRBV7-8	few	-	TRBJ1-1	TGTGCCAGCAGCTTAAGGGTTACCACTGAAGCTTTCTTT	CASSLRVTTEAFF
TRBV9	-	TRBD1	TRBJ2-1	TGTGCCAGCAGCGTGCCGACAGGGGGAATATACAATGAGCAGTTCTTC	CASSVPTGGIYNEQFF
TRBV2	-	TRBD2	TRBJ2-2	TGTGCCAGCAGTGAACTGGGGACTAGCGGGGGTACCGGGGAGCTGTTTTTT	CASSELGTSGGTGELFF
TRBV5-1	-	-	TRBJ1-1	TGCGCCAGCAGCTTGGAAGAGAACACTGAAGCTTTCTTT	CASSLEENTEAFF
TRBV5-6	-	-	TRBJ1-3	TGTGCCAGCACCTATGGGCGAGACACCATATATTTT	CASTYGRDTIYF
TRBV6-5	-	-	TRBJ1-1	TGTGCCAGCAGTTACTCGGGGTATGGGCTGACTGAAGCTTTCTTT	CASSYSGYGLTEAFF
TRBV28	-	-	TRBJ2-5	TGTGCCAGCAGTCCCGGGACACCGATCGAATACTTTCAAGACCAAGAGACCCAGTACTTC	CASSPGTPIEYFQDQETQYF
TRBV19	-	-	TRBJ1-5	TGTGCCAGTAGTTTGGGTCAGCCCCAGCATTTT	CASSLGQPQHF
TRBV28	once	TRBD2	TRBJ2-3	TGTGCCAGCAAAACTAGCGTGAGCACAGATACGCAGTATTTT	CASKTSVSTDTQYF
TRBV9	-	TRBD2	TRBJ2-1	TGTGCCAGCAGCGTAGAGGGCGCGGGGGGCAGTTCAGTGGATGAGCAGTTCTTC	CASSVEGAGGSSVDEQFF
TRBV6-5	-	-	TRBJ1-1	TGTGCCAGCAGTTACTTGGGTTTCGCGACTGAAGCTTTCTTT	CASSYLGFATEAFF
TRBV11-3	-	TRBD1	TRBJ2-1	TGTGCCAGCAGCTCCGACAGGGGACTGGACAATGAGCAGTTCTTC	CASSSDRGLDNEQFF
TRBV7-6	-	-	TRBJ2-1	TGTGCCAGCAGCTTAGGGCAGGGGTGGGGAGATGAGCAGTTCTTC	CASSLGQGWGDEQFF
TRBV4-1	once	-	TRBJ2-5	TGCGCCAGCAGCCTCTCTCGGTCCCAAGAGACCCAGTACTTC	CASSLSRSQETQYF
TRBV18	-	-	TRBJ1-4	TGTGCCAGCTCACCACGATTTCTCGGGGGCGGAGAAAAACTGTTTTTT	CASSPRFLGGGEKLFF
TRBV7-9	-	-	TRBJ1-1	TGTGCCAGCAGCTTAGTTATGTCGAACACTGAAGCTTTCTTT	CASSLVMSNTEAFF
TRBV7-2	-	TRBD1	TRBJ2-1	TGTGCCAGCAGCTCCTTCCTCCGGACAGGGGGTTGGAATGAGCAGTTCTTC	CASSSFLRTGGWNEQFF
TRBV7-6	few	-	TRBJ2-7	TGTGCCAGCAGCCCCGGAAGTCGCCCCTTCTACGAGCAGTACTTC	CASSPGSRPFYEQYF
TRBV7-8	-	TRBD1	TRBJ2-7	TGTGCCAGCAGCTTAGCTGGGACAGACAAGTCCTACGAGCAGTACTTC	CASSLAGTDKSYEQYF
TRBV7-9	-	TRBD1	TRBJ2-1	TGTGCCAGCAGCTTAGCCGGACAGGGTGGTGAGCAGTTCTTC	CASSLAGQGGEQFF
TRBV2	-	-	TRBJ2-5	TGTGGAAAACGGACAGACCAAGAGACCCAGTACTTC	CGKRTDQETQYF
TRBV6-4	-	TRBD1	TRBJ2-7	TGTGCCAGCAGTGCGCGACAGGGGTTTTTCCACGAGCAGTACTTC	CASSARQGFFHEQYF
TRBV9	-	-	TRBJ1-1	TGTGCCAGCAGCGTAGTGAGGGGCCCCACTGAAGCTTTCTTT	CASSVVRGPTEAFF
TRBV19	-	-	TRBJ1-1	TGTGCCAGTAGCATGTCTGACCCGAACACTGAAGCTTTCTTT	CASSMSDPNTEAFF
TRBV5-1	few	-	TRBJ1-1	TGCGCCAGCAGGACGACACTGAACACTGAAGCTTTCTTT	CASRTTLNTEAFF
TRBV2	-	-	TRBJ1-5	TGTGCCAGCAGCAGGGCTGGGGGACAGCCCCAGCATTTT	CASSRAGGQPQHF
TRBV6-5	few	TRBD1	TRBJ1-1	TGTGCCAGCAGTTACAGGGGGCAGAACACTGAAGCTTTCTTT	CASSYRGQNTEAFF
TRBV11-2	once	-	TRBJ2-7	TGTGCCAGCAGTCACGACAGTAACGAGCAGTACTTC	CASSHDSNEQYF
TRBV6-4	-	TRBD2	TRBJ2-1	TGTGCCAGCAGTGACTCTACTAGCGGGAGCAATGAGCAGTTCTTC	CASSDSTSGSNEQFF
TRBV19	-	TRBD2	TRBJ2-1	TGTGCCAGCCACCCGGGGGGAGGCCGACATGAGCAGTTCTTC	CASHPGGGRHEQFF
TRBV9	-	-	TRBJ1-1	TGTGCCAGCAGCGTACGGGGGGGCACTGAAGCTTTCTTT	CASSVRGGTEAFF
TRBV7-8	-	-	TRBJ2-7	TGTGCCAGCAGCCCCTCGGGGGAGTTCTCCTACGAGCAGTACTTC	CASSPSGEFSYEQYF
TRBV28	-	-	TRBJ2-6	TGTGCCAGCACCGGGACGGAATTCTCTGGGGCCAACGTCCTGACTTTC	CASTGTEFSGANVLTF
TRBV2	-	TRBD1	TRBJ2-3	TGTGCCAAACCGTGGACAGGGGGCAGGGATACGCAGTATTTT	CAKPWTGGRDTQYF
TRBV7-9	-	-	TRBJ2-2	TGTGCCAGCAGCCCCCAGGTCCCGGGGTCTTACAGGGAGCTGTTTTTT	CASSPQVPGSYRELFF